The present T cell receptor beta chain was sequenced within a study of blood T cells in healthy people across ages. At the level of the study: With template switching, about one barcoded beta molecule was captured per two T cells.

The CDR3 contains 13 residues. Per germline, CDR1 LGHDT and CDR2 YNNKEL (reference sequence). Comments on this clonotype: Compared with germline, one end of the junction differs, possibly owing to a read error.

Sample-barcoded 5' priming and a J-beta primer mix drove a second PCR of about 6 to 12 cycles. Each cDNA molecule received a tag from a template-switch adaptor that had 12 random nucleotides. A single record per CDR3 protein comes from TCRdb applying MiXCR to the 5' RACE reads. This table has roughly 650,000 distinct CDR3 sequences, 32% appearing once. The sample, around 10 milliliters of peripheral blood, was drawn from each donor. The chain carries TRBV3-1 and TRBJ2-3; D is unresolved. Sample: blood. The receptor was isolated from a woman over 75 in good health. Written as DNA, the CDR3 is TGTGCCGGCAGCCAACTGGGTCCTGATACGCAGTATTTT. Translating gives CAGSQLGPDTQYF.